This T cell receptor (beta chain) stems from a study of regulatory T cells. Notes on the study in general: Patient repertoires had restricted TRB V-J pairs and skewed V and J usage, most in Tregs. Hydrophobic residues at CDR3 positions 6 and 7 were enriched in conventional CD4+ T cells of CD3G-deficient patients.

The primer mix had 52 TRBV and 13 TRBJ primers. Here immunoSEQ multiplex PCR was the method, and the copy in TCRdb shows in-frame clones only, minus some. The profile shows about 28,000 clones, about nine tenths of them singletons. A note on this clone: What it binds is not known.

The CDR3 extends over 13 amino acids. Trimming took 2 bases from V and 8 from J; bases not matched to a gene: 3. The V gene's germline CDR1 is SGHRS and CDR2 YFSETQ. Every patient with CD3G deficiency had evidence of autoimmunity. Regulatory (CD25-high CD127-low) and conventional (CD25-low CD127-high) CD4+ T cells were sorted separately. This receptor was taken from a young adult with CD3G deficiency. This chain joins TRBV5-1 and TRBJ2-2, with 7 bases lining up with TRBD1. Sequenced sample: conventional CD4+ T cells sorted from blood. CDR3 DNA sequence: TGCGCCAGCAGCTTAAGGGGGCAAGGGGAGCTGTTTTTT. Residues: CASSLRGQGELFF.